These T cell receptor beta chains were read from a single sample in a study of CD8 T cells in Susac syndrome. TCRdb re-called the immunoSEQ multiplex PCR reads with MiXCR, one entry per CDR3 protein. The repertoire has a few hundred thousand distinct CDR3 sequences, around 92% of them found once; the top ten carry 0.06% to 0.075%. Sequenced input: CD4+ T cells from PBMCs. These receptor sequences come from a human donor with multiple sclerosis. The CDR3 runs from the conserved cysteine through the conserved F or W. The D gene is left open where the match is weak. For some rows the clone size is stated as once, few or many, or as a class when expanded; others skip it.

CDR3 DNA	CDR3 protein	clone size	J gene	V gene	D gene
TGTGCCAGCAGCTTGGGGACAGGGGCGAAGTTCTTC	CASSLGTGAKFF	.	TRBJ2-1	TRBV7-2	TRBD1
TGTGCCAGCAGTGACAGGGTCCCGGTTTATGGGACTGAAGCTTTCTTT	CASSDRVPVYGTEAFF	.	TRBJ1-1	TRBV6-4	.
TGTGCCACCAGCAGAGAATACAGGGGGTTCTATGGCTACACCTTC	CATSREYRGFYGYTF	.	TRBJ1-2	TRBV15	TRBD1
TGTGCCAGCAGCCCACAGCGGTTAGCGGGAAGGGCAGATACGCAGTATTTT	CASSPQRLAGRADTQYF	.	TRBJ2-3	TRBV3-1	TRBD2
TGCAGCGTCAAAGGCGGGGGGCCAAACAATGAGCAGTTCTTC	CSVKGGGPNNEQFF	.	TRBJ2-1	TRBV29-1	TRBD2
TGTGCCAGCAGCCAAGATCGCGGGGGACTAGCGGGAGACCTCTCCATGGATACGCAGTATTTT	CASSQDRGGLAGDLSMDTQYF	.	TRBJ2-3	TRBV3-1	TRBD2
TGTGCCAGTAGTATCAATAGGGCTTGGAACCCTGAAAAACTGTTTTTT	CASSINRAWNPEKLFF	.	TRBJ1-4	TRBV19	.
TGTGCCGGCTTTACGACCAGGGGAGAGACCCAGTACTTC	CAGFTTRGETQYF	.	TRBJ2-5	TRBV21-1	.
TGTGCCAGCAGAGTGACTCAGAATCAGCCCCAGCATTTT	CASRVTQNQPQHF	once	TRBJ1-5	TRBV12-3/TRBV12-4	.
TGTGCCTGGACCCGTGCAATTGGCGGGGAGGAAAAACTGTTTTTT	CAWTRAIGGEEKLFF	once	TRBJ1-4	TRBV30	.
TGTGCCAGCAGTTACGGCAGTATGAACACTGAAGCTTTCTTT	CASSYGSMNTEAFF	.	TRBJ1-1	TRBV6-5	.
TGTGCCAGCAGTGGGGGACTAACTAACACAGATACGCAGTATTTT	CASSGGLTNTDTQYF	.	TRBJ2-3	TRBV2	TRBD2
TGTGCCAGCAGTCCCACCAGATATGGTGGGCCCCAGCATTTT	CASSPTRYGGPQHF	.	TRBJ1-5	TRBV6-5	.
TGCAGTGCTAGAGCAGGGGACCGCTATGGCTACACCTTC	CSARAGDRYGYTF	.	TRBJ1-2	TRBV20-1	.
TGCAGTGTAGCAGGGGGGCAGGAGCAGTACTTC	CSVAGGQEQYF	.	TRBJ2-7	TRBV20-1	.
TGTGCCAGCAGCCAAGTCGTAGGTCAGGGGTCCTACGAGCAGTACTTC	CASSQVVGQGSYEQYF	.	TRBJ2-7	TRBV4-2	.
TGTGCCAGCTCACCCTACGACAGGGGATCTTATGGCTACACCTTC	CASSPYDRGSYGYTF	.	TRBJ1-2	TRBV18	TRBD1
TGCAGCGTGAGCCCAGGGGCTAATGAAAAACTGTTTTTT	CSVSPGANEKLFF	.	TRBJ1-4	TRBV29-1	.
TGTGCCAGCAGCGAGGGGGCGGAGGAAAAACTGTTTTTT	CASSEGAEEKLFF	.	TRBJ1-4	TRBV7-9	TRBD1
TGTGCCAGCAGTGAAGCAGGGAGGCTCCAGCCCCAGCATTTT	CASSEAGRLQPQHF	.	TRBJ1-5	TRBV2	.
TGTGCCAGTAGTTCCCGGGGTGGAATTGAAAAACTGTTTTTT	CASSSRGGIEKLFF	.	TRBJ1-4	TRBV19	.
TGTGCCAGCTCACGAGGACTCCGCGAGCAGTACTTC	CASSRGLREQYF	.	TRBJ2-7	TRBV18	.
TGTGCCAGCAGCTCCTTAGACAGTCCCTACGAGCAGTACTTC	CASSSLDSPYEQYF	.	TRBJ2-7	TRBV7-2	.
TGTGCCAGCAGCTCACAGGGGGCGCTTGTTGGCGGGGAGCTGTTTTTT	CASSSQGALVGGELFF	.	TRBJ2-2	TRBV7-3	TRBD1
TGTGCCAGCAGCTTAAGGGACCCCAGTGCAGATACGCAGTATTTT	CASSLRDPSADTQYF	.	TRBJ2-3	TRBV7-9	.
TGTGCCATCAGGGGGCAAGGGGTCGGGCTAGCGGGACAATACAATGAGCAGTTCTTC	CAIRGQGVGLAGQYNEQFF	.	TRBJ2-1	TRBV10-3	TRBD2
TGTGCCAGCAGCCAGGGACTGCAAACTGAAGCTTTCTTT	CASSQGLQTEAFF	.	TRBJ1-1	TRBV3-1	.
TGCAGTGCTAGAGATCGGAGCGGGGGGTACGAGCAGTACTTC	CSARDRSGGYEQYF	.	TRBJ2-7	TRBV20-1	TRBD2
TGTGCCTGGAGTCCAGACCGATCGTCTCTCTCCTACAATGAGCAGTTCTTC	CAWSPDRSSLSYNEQFF	.	TRBJ2-1	TRBV30	.
TGTGCCGGCAGCCAAGGCGGGGCCTCTTACGAGCAGTACTTC	CAGSQGGASYEQYF	.	TRBJ2-7	TRBV3-1	.
TGCGCCAGCAGCCTAACGGGACTAGCAACAGATACGCAGTATTTT	CASSLTGLATDTQYF	.	TRBJ2-3	TRBV4-1	TRBD2
TGTGCCAGTAGTAAGGACAGGGACTACGAGCAGTACTTC	CASSKDRDYEQYF	.	TRBJ2-7	TRBV19	TRBD1
TGTGCCAGCCGGGGTAATCAGGGGGCAGGAGGCTACACCTTC	CASRGNQGAGGYTF	.	TRBJ1-2	TRBV27	TRBD1
TGTGCCTGGACGAGCGGGAGGCCCAATGAGCAGTTCTTC	CAWTSGRPNEQFF	.	TRBJ2-1	TRBV30	TRBD2
TGTGCCAGCAGCTTACTAAGCGGGAGGGCCTGGACAGATACGCAGTATTTT	CASSLLSGRAWTDTQYF	.	TRBJ2-3	TRBV7-9	TRBD2
TGTGCCAGCTCACCTAGTACCTACGAGCAGTACTTC	CASSPSTYEQYF	.	TRBJ2-7	TRBV18	.
TGTGCCAGCGGGGAAGGGCCGCACACAGATACGCAGTATTTT	CASGEGPHTDTQYF	.	TRBJ2-3	TRBV19	.
TGTGCCAGCAGCTCCGGGGGGCCTAGCACAGATACGCAGTATTTT	CASSSGGPSTDTQYF	.	TRBJ2-3	TRBV7-3	.
TGTGCCAGCAGTTACTCCAGAAGGACTGAAGCTTTCTTT	CASSYSRRTEAFF	once	TRBJ1-1	TRBV6-5	.
TGTGCCAGCAGCAAAGAGGACCTAGATAAGGGGACCCAGTACTTC	CASSKEDLDKGTQYF	.	TRBJ2-5	TRBV21-1	.
TGCAGCGTTGACAGGCGTTTCGCCATGAACACTGAAGCTTTCTTT	CSVDRRFAMNTEAFF	.	TRBJ1-1	TRBV29-1	.
TGTGCCAGCTCCCAGGGACTAGCGGGCCACAATGAGCAGTTCTTC	CASSQGLAGHNEQFF	.	TRBJ2-1	TRBV18	TRBD2
TGTGCCAGTAGTATCCCCTCCTACGAGCAGTACTTC	CASSIPSYEQYF	.	TRBJ2-7	TRBV19	.
TGTGCCACCAGCTGGGAGGTGAGGGTCCCCACTGAAGCTTTCTTT	CATSWEVRVPTEAFF	.	TRBJ1-1	TRBV15	.
TGTGCCAGCAGCTCACCTGGGGGACTTGACGTTACCGGGGAGCTGTTTTTT	CASSSPGGLDVTGELFF	.	TRBJ2-2	TRBV7-9	.
TGCGCCAGCAGCCCCTCTCAAAGGATTAATAGCTATGGCTACACCTTC	CASSPSQRINSYGYTF	.	TRBJ1-2	TRBV4-3	.
TGTGCCAGCAGCTTATCTTACAGCCTCTATGGCTACACCTTC	CASSLSYSLYGYTF	.	TRBJ1-2	TRBV7-2	.